The 28 T cell receptor beta chains reported below all come from one sample, sequenced in a study of cytomegalovirus exposure and HLA in healthy donors. PCR was performed using 60 Vbeta and 13 Jbeta primers. TCRdb's copy holds only in-frame clones and misses some; the assay was immunoSEQ multiplex PCR. The sample lists about 150,000 clones; over 75% were seen once. Input material: PBMCs. These receptors were taken from a male donor in good health and CMV-seronegative.

The J gene is TRBJ2-1, the V gene TRBV7-6; 7 bases line up with TRBD2. The germline gives CDR1 SGHVS, CDR2 FNYEAQ. The V gene end was trimmed by 1 base and the J gene end by 6 bases; junction bases not matched to a gene: 3. The CDR3 has 14 amino acids. The CDR3 protein is CASSLVASGNEQFF. The CDR3 DNA follows: TGTGCCAGCAGCTTAGTTGCTAGCGGCAATGAGCAGTTCTTC.

The chain has TRBV11-3 and TRBJ2-1, with TRBD2 as a possible D gene (5 bases). The V end was cut by 3 bases, the J end by 0 bases, with 12 bases between. CDR3 length equals 16 residues. The germline gives CDR1 SGHNT, CDR2 YENEEA. The CDR3 region is CASSLASGLSYNEQFF. CDR3 in DNA: TGTGCCAGCAGCTTGGCCAGCGGCCTCTCCTACAATGAGCAGTTCTTC. The full variable domain, in which reference TRBV11-3 and TRBJ2-1 provide the parts outside the CDR3, is EAGVVQSPRYKIIEKKQPVAFWCNPISGHNTLYWYLQNLGQGPELLIRYENEEAVDDSQLPKDRFSAERLKGVDSTLKIQPAELGDSAVYLCASSLASGLSYNEQFFGPGTRLTVL.

This clone was counted a few times. J is TRBJ1-2 and V is TRBV6-5, with 11 bases that match TRBD1. The V segment lost 6 bases and the J segment 6 bases; nucleotides outside the gene matches: 9. Germline-derived CDR1 and CDR2 are MNHEY and SVGAGI. The CDR3 spans 15 residues. The CDR3 loop reads CASRSRDRGIDGYTF. For the CDR3, the DNA is TGTGCCAGCAGGTCCCGGGACAGGGGGATTGATGGCTACACCTTC.

This clone was detected a few times. This chain uses TRBV30 with TRBJ1-5; TRBD1 aligns across 7 bases. J lost 2 bases, V lost 4 bases, and 8 bases had no gene match. In germline, CDR1 is GTSNPN, CDR2 SVGIG (reference sequence). CDR3 length: 15 amino acids. The chain's CDR3 is CAWNQPGTGNQPQHF. The CDR3 nucleotides read TGTGCCTGGAATCAACCAGGGACAGGCAATCAGCCCCAGCATTTT.

This clone was picked up one time. This chain links TRBV9 with TRBJ1-1; D unresolved. The CDR3 loop spans 13 amino acids. Germline V CDR1 and CDR2: SGDLS, YYNGEE. Trimming removed 4 bases at V and 3 bases at J, with 10 bases between. DNA of the CDR3: TGTGCCAGCAGCAGAGGAGGGCACACTGAAGCTTTCTTT. Its translation is CASSRGGHTEAFF.

The rearrangement joins TRBV15 to TRBJ2-1; 9 bases align to TRBD1. The CDR3 totals 16 residues. V shed 0 bases and J 10 bases; nucleotides not matched to a gene: 10. CDR1 is LNHNV and CDR2 is YYDKDF in the germline V gene (reference sequence). The CDR3 region has the DNA TGTGCCACCAGCAGAGATCGGGGGACAGGGCGTAACGAGCAGTTCTTC. Encoded protein: CATSRDRGTGRNEQFF. Using reference TRBV15 and TRBJ2-1 for the parts outside the CDR3, the full variable domain is DAMVIQNPRYQVTQFGKPVTLSCSQTLNHNVMYWYQQKSSQAPKLLFHYYDKDFNNEADTPDNFQSRRPNTSFCFLDIRSPGLGDTAMYLCATSRDRGTGRNEQFFGPGTRLTVL.

The V gene is TRBV12-5, the J gene TRBJ1-1; the D gene is possibly TRBD1 (5 bases). The CDR3 consists of 15 residues. Trimming cost V 1 base and J 5 bases, with 14 bases left between them. Germline V lookup: CDR1 LGHNT, CDR2 FRNRAP. The CDR3 loop reads CASGLAGVGYTEAFF. DNA for the CDR3: TGTGCTAGTGGTTTGGCGGGGGTGGGTTATACTGAAGCTTTCTTT.

This clone was recorded once. The chain combines TRBV9 with TRBJ2-5, with D possibly being TRBD1 (6 bases). Between the trimmed V and J ends, which lost 2 bases and 2 bases, there was a span of 13 bases. This CDR3 contains 15 residues. Germline CDR1 SGDLS, CDR2 YYNGEE. The CDR3 spells CASSVQGSGQETQYF. The CDR3 DNA reads as TGTGCCAGCAGCGTCCAGGGGTCGGGGCAAGAGACCCAGTACTTC.

The chain combines TRBV19 with TRBJ1-1, with 7 bases lining up with TRBD1. The germline gives CDR1 LNHDA, CDR2 SQIVND (reference sequence). Unmatched junction bases numbered 1, after V lost 3 bases and J lost 3 bases. This CDR3 is built from 13 residues. The CDR3 DNA sequence: TGTGCCAGTAGTATCGACAGGGACACTGAAGCTTTCTTT. Its protein product is CASSIDRDTEAFF.

The sample holds a few counts of this clone. The chain joins TRBV11-2 to TRBJ1-4; TRBD1 matches at 7 bases. Germline CDR1 and CDR2: SGHAT and FQNNGV. J lost 10 bases, V lost 6 bases, and 2 bases had no gene match. CDR3 length: 11 residues. DNA of the CDR3: TGTGCCAGCAGTCCAGGGGGAAAACTGTTTTTT. Amino acids: CASSPGGKLFF.

This clone was seen only once. The chain joins TRBV4-1 to TRBJ2-1; 8 bases align to TRBD2. Germline V gives CDR1 MGHRA, CDR2 YSYEKL. This CDR3 is 17 amino acids long. V dropped 0 bases and J dropped 0; count of bases not matched to a gene: 4. This chain's CDR3 is CASSQDYSGSSYNEQFF. CDR3 nucleotide sequence: TGCGCCAGCAGCCAAGACTACAGCGGGAGCTCCTACAATGAGCAGTTCTTC.

This clone was recorded a few times. This rearrangement joins TRBV25-1 to TRBJ2-2; 8 bases match TRBD1. The V gene's germline CDR1 is MGHDK and CDR2 SYGVNS. This CDR3 has 16 residues. V was pared by 5 bases and J by 0 bases, with 5 bases of the junction left unmatched. The CDR3 nucleotides are TGTGCCAGCAGTAAAGGACAGGGCGCGAACACCGGGGAGCTGTTTTTT. The encoded protein is CASSKGQGANTGELFF.

In its sample, this clone was seen a few times. The J gene is TRBJ1-6, the V gene TRBV5-8; 10 positions agree with TRBD1. The CDR3 spans 16 residues. The J segment lost 6 bases and the V segment lost 5 bases, leaving 8 bases of the junction unmatched. Germline V CDR1 and CDR2: SGHTS, YDEGEE. The CDR3 DNA reads TGTGCCAGCAGTTCCCGGACAGGGGGTTTTAATTCACCCCTCCACTTT. Its protein product is CASSSRTGGFNSPLHF.

To note about this clone: The junction departs from germline at one end; a sequencing error may be responsible. This chain links TRBV7-9 with TRBJ1-2; D ambiguous. Germline assignment: CDR1 SEHNR and CDR2 FQNEAQ (reference sequence). The CDR3 is made up of 13 amino acids. The CDR3 here is CSSSLEVWAGYTF. The CDR3 DNA is TGTTCCAGCAGCTTAGAGGTGTGGGCTGGCTACACCTTC. Variable domain in full (rest from reference TRBV7-9 and TRBJ1-2): DTGVSQNPRHKITKRGQNVTFRCDPISEHNRLYWYRQTLGQGPEFLTYFQNEAQLEKSRLLSDRFSAERPKGSFSTLEIQRTEQGDSAMYLCSSSLEVWAGYTFGSGTRLTVV.

As to this clone: The identical CDR3 is also encoded by other nucleotide sequences in the sample. The chain has TRBV27 and TRBJ2-6, with D perhaps matching TRBD1 (5 bases). The length of the CDR3 is 16 residues. Trimming pared 4 bases from V and 4 bases from J, leaving 14 bases between. Germline V gene sequence: CDR1 MNHEY, CDR2 SMNVEV (reference sequence). For the CDR3, the DNA is TGTGCCAGCAGTTCGGGCAGGGTGGCCGGGGCCAACGTCCTGACTTTC. It codes for CASSSGRVAGANVLTF.

The rearrangement joins TRBV7-2 to TRBJ2-2; weak D call: TRBD1 (5 bases). Germline CDR1 is SGHTA and CDR2 is FQGNSA. V was cut by 4 bases and J by 3 bases, with 12 bases left in between. There are 15 residues in the CDR3. Written as DNA, the CDR3 is TGTGCCAGCAGCTCCCGAAGGGGTGACACCGGGGAGCTGTTTTTT. This sequence encodes CASSSRRGDTGELFF.

For this clone: The junction differs from germline at one of its ends, possibly a read error. This chain connects TRBV2 to TRBJ2-7; 8 bases match TRBD1. Germline values: CDR1 SNHLY, CDR2 FYNNEI. The CDR3 covers 11 residues. In DNA form, the CDR3 reads TGTGCCAGCAGTGAAGTGGGGACAGGACGGTTC. Translated: CASSEVGTGRF.

The chain joins TRBV27 to TRBJ2-1; unclear D gene. V was clipped by 5 bases and J by 2 bases, with 16 bases between them. The CDR3 has 16 amino acids. Germline CDR1 is MNHEY and CDR2 is SMNVEV (reference sequence). The CDR3 DNA reads as TGTGCCAGCAGTGGTCAGTCCTTGACAACCTACAATGAGCAGTTCTTC. It translates to CASSGQSLTTYNEQFF.

The rearrangement links TRBV7-2 to TRBJ2-4; 7 bases map to TRBD1. The CDR3 covers 16 residues. The germline gives CDR1 SGHTA, CDR2 FQGNSA. After removal of 5 bases from V and 0 bases from J, the junction contained 7 bases not matched to a gene. The CDR3 region is CASSQRTGLAKNIQYF. The CDR3 DNA reads TGTGCCAGCAGCCAAAGGACAGGTTTAGCCAAAAACATTCAGTACTTC. The entire variable domain, with the rest obtained from reference TRBV7-2 and TRBJ2-4, is as follows: GAGVSQSPSNKVTEKGKDVELRCDPISGHTALYWYRQSLGQGLEFLIYFQGNSAPDKSGLPSDRFSAERTGGSVSTLTIQRTQQEDSAVYLCASSQRTGLAKNIQYFGAGTRLSVL.

The chain is built from TRBV30 and TRBJ1-1, with D perhaps matching TRBD1 (5 bases). The germline V gene has CDR1 GTSNPN and CDR2 SVGIG (reference sequence). The CDR3 loop spans 15 amino acids. The V and J ends lost 4 bases and 1 base respectively, with 16 bases between them. The CDR3 DNA follows: TGTGCCTGGACCATAGGCGCAGGACAGAACACTGAAGCTTTCTTT. Translating it yields CAWTIGAGQNTEAFF. The entire variable domain, with the rest obtained from reference TRBV30 and TRBJ1-1, is as follows: SQTIHQWPATLVQPVGSPLSLECTVEGTSNPNLYWYRQAAGRGLQLLFYSVGIGQISSEVPQNLSASRPQDRQFILSSKKLLLSDSGFYLCAWTIGAGQNTEAFFGQGTRLTVV.

The chain joins TRBV2 to TRBJ2-2; TRBD2 matches at 13 bases. J lost 6 bases, V lost 8 bases, and 3 bases had no gene match. CDR3 length: 14 amino acids. CDR1 is SNHLY, CDR2 FYNNEI, per germline. The CDR3 DNA reads TGTGCCAGCTGGGGACTAGCGGGACCCGGGGAGCTGTTTTTT. Its translation is CASWGLAGPGELFF. The full variable domain, rest sourced from reference TRBV2 and TRBJ2-2, is EPEVTQTPSHQVTQMGQEVILRCVPISNHLYFYWYRQILGQKVEFLVSFYNNEISEKSEIFDDQFSVERPDGSNFTLKIRSTKLEDSAMYFCASWGLAGPGELFFGEGSRLTVL.

V usage is TRBV7-2 and J usage is TRBJ1-5; a possible D gene is TRBD1 (5 bases). The CDR3 is 13 amino acids. Trimming took off 5 bases at V and 4 bases at J, with 9 bases between the two ends. In germline, CDR1 is SGHTA, CDR2 FQGNSA. CDR3 sequence reads: CASSTDSNQPQHF. CDR3 nucleotides: TGTGCCAGCAGCACCGACAGTAATCAGCCCCAGCATTTT.

This chain links TRBV9 with TRBJ2-2; no clear D. The germline V gene encodes CDR1 SGDLS and CDR2 YYNGEE. The CDR3 consists of 12 residues. V lost 4 bases and J 6 bases, leaving 7 bases between the germline ends. CDR3 sequence (DNA): TGTGCCAGCAGCCCCCTAGCCGGGGAGCTGTTTTTT. The encoded protein is CASSPLAGELFF.

The chain joins TRBV5-1 to TRBJ2-3; D is uncertain. Looked up from germline, CDR1 is SGHRS and CDR2 is YFSETQ. Between the trimmed V and J ends, which lost 0 bases and 1 base, there was a span of 9 bases. The CDR3 is made up of 15 amino acids. The CDR3 reads CASSLDSSGTDTQYF. CDR3 sequence (DNA): TGCGCCAGCAGCTTGGACAGCTCGGGCACAGATACGCAGTATTTT.

This chain joins TRBV7-2 and TRBJ1-2; a possible D gene is TRBD1 (5 bases). The length of the CDR3 is 15 residues. From germline, CDR1 is SGHTA and CDR2 FQGNSA. Trimming removed 2 bases from V and 4 bases from J, with 14 bases in between. CDR3 region: CASSLQGLSSYGYTF. CDR3 DNA sequence: TGTGCCAGCAGCTTACAGGGTCTTTCTTCCTATGGCTACACCTTC.

This rearrangement joins TRBV5-1 to TRBJ1-2; TRBD1 aligns across 8 bases. The junction had 1 base not matched to a gene; V was cut back by 0 bases and J by 6 bases. The CDR3 spans 13 residues. Per the germline V gene, CDR1 is SGHRS and CDR2 is YFSETQ. CDR3 region: CASSLEQGDGYTF. As DNA, the CDR3 is TGCGCCAGCAGCTTGGAACAGGGGGATGGCTACACCTTC.

The chain recombines TRBV7-2 with TRBJ2-3; TRBD2 aligns across 7 bases. The germline V gene encodes CDR1 SGHTA and CDR2 FQGNSA. The CDR3 consists of 15 residues. V trimming: 1 base; J trimming: 5 bases; junction bases outside the gene matches: 6. The CDR3 DNA follows: TGTGCCAGCAGCTTAGTGGCGGGAGAGGGAGATACGCAGTATTTT. This gives the protein CASSLVAGEGDTQYF.

CDR3 coding DNA: TGCAGCGTAAGGACAGGGGGCTCGGACACTGAAGCTTTCTTT. Translating it yields CSVRTGGSDTEAFF. The rearrangement joins TRBV29-1 to TRBJ1-1; TRBD1 aligns across 11 bases. CDR1 is SQVTM and CDR2 is ANQGSEA in the germline V gene. CDR3 length equals 14 residues. J was trimmed by 3 bases and V by 6 bases; bases with no gene match: 6.